This entry lists 30 T cell receptor beta chains sequenced from one sample in a study of cytomegalovirus exposure and HLA in healthy donors. Vbeta (60) and Jbeta (13) primers were used in the PCR. The data were produced by immunoSEQ multiplex PCR, yet TCRdb's version contains in-frame clones alone and is incomplete. This repertoire includes around 84,000 clones. Sequencing input: PBMCs. The origin of the receptors is a man under 40 in good health and CMV-seronegative.

This chain links TRBV6-4 with TRBJ2-7, with 8 positions matching TRBD2. J gave up 6 bases and V 10 bases, and 2 bases lay outside the gene matches. The CDR3 totals 10 residues. Germline CDR1 MRHNA, CDR2 SNTAGT. The CDR3 sequence is CATAGGEQYF. CDR3 in DNA: TGTGCCACCGCGGGGGGCGAGCAGTACTTC.

This CDR3 is CASSPIRVNTEAFF. Here the CDR3 DNA reads TGTGCCAGCTCACCAATCAGGGTGAACACTGAAGCTTTCTTT. The chain employs TRBV18 and TRBJ1-1; D possibly corresponds to TRBD1 (5 bases). Deletions cut 2 bases from V and 0 bases from J, with 7 bases between. The CDR3 extends over 14 amino acids. Looked up from germline, CDR1 is KGHSH and CDR2 is LQKENI. The full variable domain, in which reference TRBV18 and TRBJ1-1 provide the parts outside the CDR3, is NAGVMQNPRHLVRRRGQEARLRCSPMKGHSHVYWYRQLPEEGLKFMVYLQKENIIDESGMPKERFSAEFPKEGPSILRIQQVVRGDSAAYFCASSPIRVNTEAFFGQGTRLTVV.

This chain joins TRBV18 and TRBJ1-2; 7 nucleotides line up with TRBD1. The V gene's germline CDR1 is KGHSH and CDR2 LQKENI. Unmatched junction bases numbered 10, after V lost 6 bases and J lost 3 bases. CDR3 length: 15 residues. Here the CDR3 reads CASSPKAGGHYGYTF. In nucleotides, the CDR3 is TGTGCCAGCTCCCCAAAGGCAGGGGGACACTATGGCTACACCTTC.

The chain uses TRBV28 and TRBJ2-7, with 7 bases lining up with TRBD2. CDR1 is MDHEN and CDR2 is SYDVKM in the germline V gene. With V trimmed by 8 bases and J by 0 bases, 7 bases remained unmatched. The CDR3 covers 14 residues. CDR3 sequence: CASRGDFDSYEQYF. The CDR3 DNA follows: TGTGCCAGCCGGGGGGATTTCGACTCCTACGAGCAGTACTTC.

The chain employs TRBV6-5 and TRBJ1-1; D is unclear. With 0 bases removed from V and 1 base from J, the gap between germline ends came to 9 bases. Germline values: CDR1 MNHEY, CDR2 SVGAGI. CDR3 length equals 15 residues. Here the CDR3 DNA reads TGTGCCAGCAGTTACTCGAGTATACGGAACACTGAAGCTTTCTTT. Protein sequence: CASSYSSIRNTEAFF.

The J gene is TRBJ2-6, the V gene TRBV27, with D perhaps TRBD2 (6 bases). V was shortened by 3 bases and J by 13 bases, with 13 bases between the two germline ends. CDR1 MNHEY and CDR2 SMNVEV come from the germline V gene (reference sequence). CDR3 size: 13 residues. CDR3 amino acids: CASSFGRAGVLTF. The CDR3 DNA reads as TGTGCCAGCAGTTTCGGCAGGGCGGGAGTCCTGACTTTC.

The rearrangement uses TRBV10-3 and TRBJ2-2, with 8 positions matching TRBD1. CDR1 and CDR2 from the germline V gene are ENHRY and SYGVKD. The V and J ends lost 6 bases and 2 bases, in that order; junction bases with no gene match: 2. The CDR3 extends over 14 amino acids. As DNA, the CDR3 is TGTGCCATCAGGGGACAGGCTAACACCGGGGAGCTGTTTTTT. Translation: CAIRGQANTGELFF.

This chain connects TRBV2 to TRBJ1-2, with 9 bases that match TRBD1. J lost 4 bases, V lost 4 bases, and 13 bases had no gene match. The CDR3 is made up of 17 amino acids. Germline CDR1 and CDR2: SNHLY and FYNNEI. CDR3 DNA sequence: TGTGCCAGCAGTGCGGGGACAGGGTCTGGACGCGGCTATGGCTACACCTTC. It translates to CASSAGTGSGRGYGYTF.

This chain joins TRBV7-2 and TRBJ2-1; 9 nucleotides agree with TRBD2. CDR1 and CDR2 (germline): SGHTA, FQGNSA. This CDR3 comprises 15 residues. Trimming removed 6 bases from V and 7 bases from J; junction bases left unmatched: 10. The CDR3 nucleotides are TGTGCCAGCAGTTGGGTAGCGGGAGAGATGAATGAGCAGTTCTTC. Its protein is CASSWVAGEMNEQFF.

The chain employs TRBV7-2 and TRBJ2-1, with 9 positions matching TRBD2. The CDR3 length is 16 residues. Germline CDR1 is SGHTA and CDR2 is FQGNSA. The V and J ends lost 4 bases and 3 bases, in that order; junction bases with no gene match: 7. The CDR3 sequence: CASSSTGTSNYNEQFF. Written as DNA, the CDR3 is TGTGCCAGCAGCTCCACCGGGACTAGCAACTACAATGAGCAGTTCTTC. Full variable domain (remainder filled in from reference TRBV7-2 and TRBJ2-1): GAGVSQSPSNKVTEKGKDVELRCDPISGHTALYWYRQSLGQGLEFLIYFQGNSAPDKSGLPSDRFSAERTGGSVSTLTIQRTQQEDSAVYLCASSSTGTSNYNEQFFGPGTRLTVL.

V is TRBV4-2 and J is TRBJ1-4, with no clear D. Germline V gives CDR1 LGHNA, CDR2 YNFKEQ. V was pared by 1 base and J by 3 bases, with 12 bases between. This CDR3 has 16 amino acids. The chain's CDR3 is CASSQGTADPNEKLFF. Written as DNA, the CDR3 is TGTGCCAGCAGCCAAGGTACAGCAGATCCTAATGAAAAACTGTTTTTT.

The V call is TRBV19, the J call TRBJ1-2; weak D call: TRBD1 (6 bases). Germline lookup yields CDR1 LNHDA and CDR2 SQIVND (reference sequence). The CDR3 runs to 13 residues. The CDR3 reads CAVSGPGAYGYTF. CDR3 nucleotide sequence: TGTGCGGTTTCGGGGCCAGGGGCCTATGGCTACACCTTC.

The genes are TRBV9 and TRBJ2-7, with D maybe TRBD2 (7 bases). The germline V and J ends were trimmed by 2 bases and 4 bases, with 19 bases remaining between them. The CDR3 covers 16 residues. Germline CDR1 reads SGDLS; CDR2 reads YYNGEE. The CDR3 coding sequence is TGTGCCAGCAGCGTTCGAGGGGGAGGCGGGAGTTACGAGCAGTACTTC. Translating it yields CASSVRGGGGSYEQYF. Together with reference TRBV9 and TRBJ2-7, the CDR3 gives the full variable domain: DSGVTQTPKHLITATGQRVTLRCSPRSGDLSVYWYQQSLDQGLQFLIQYYNGEERAKGNILERFSAQQFPDLHSELNLSSLELGDSALYFCASSVRGGGGSYEQYFGPGTRLTVT.

The chain uses TRBV9 and TRBJ1-1; D not certain. Trimming shortened V by 2 bases and J by 10 bases, and 12 bases separated the two germline ends. CDR3 length: 12 amino acids. Germline assignment: CDR1 SGDLS and CDR2 YYNGEE. DNA of the CDR3: TGTGCCAGCAGCGTGGACGTAGGAGGAGCTTTCTTT. Translated, it gives CASSVDVGGAFF.

The chain links TRBV18 to TRBJ2-7, with TRBD1 identical over 8 bases. CDR3 length: 15 amino acids. CDR1 and CDR2 from the germline V gene are KGHSH and LQKENI. V lost 4 bases and J lost 1; bases outside the gene matches: 6. CDR3 loop: CASSLGTGTSYEQYF. In DNA, the CDR3 is TGTGCCAGCTCACTAGGGACAGGAACTTCCTACGAGCAGTACTTC.

This chain connects TRBV19 to TRBJ1-5; D is uncertain. Germline CDR1 reads LNHDA; CDR2 reads SQIVND (reference sequence). CDR3 length: 17 amino acids. V lost 3 bases to trimming and J lost 6 bases, with 21 bases between them. The CDR3 coding sequence is TGTGCCAGTAGTATTCGGGCGGGCGGCGGGTTGAGTCAGCCCCAGCATTTT. Its protein product is CASSIRAGGGLSQPQHF.

The genes are TRBV6-5 and TRBJ2-1; 8 bases agree with TRBD2. CDR3 length equals 14 residues. CDR1 MNHEY and CDR2 SVGAGI come from the germline V gene. V was clipped by 5 bases and J by 10 bases; unmatched bases: 10. This CDR3 reads CASSRDGGATEQFF. The DNA of the CDR3 is TGTGCCAGCAGTCGTGACGGGGGGGCCACAGAGCAGTTCTTC.

This chain connects TRBV7-2 to TRBJ1-6; D is unclear. The CDR3 is made up of 13 amino acids. V was pared by 3 bases and J by 7 bases, with 7 bases between. The germline V gene has CDR1 SGHTA and CDR2 FQGNSA. CDR3 residues: CASSFLFNSPLHF. The CDR3 DNA follows: TGTGCCAGCAGCTTTCTTTTCAATTCACCCCTCCACTTT.

The CDR3 DNA follows: TGTGCCAGTAGGCGGACAGGGGGGGCCTACGAGCAGTACTTC. It translates to CASRRTGGAYEQYF. The rearrangement uses TRBV19 and TRBJ2-7; 10 positions match TRBD1. This CDR3 region has 14 residues. The V segment lost 6 bases and the J segment 2 bases; nucleotides outside the gene matches: 4. Germline V gives CDR1 LNHDA, CDR2 SQIVND (reference sequence).

The gene calls are TRBV19 and TRBJ2-3; no reliable D call. V lost 3 bases to trimming and J lost 6 bases, with 10 bases between them. Germline CDR1 reads LNHDA; CDR2 reads SQIVND (reference sequence). The CDR3 has 13 amino acids. CDR3 residues: CASSIGLRDTQYF. The CDR3, as DNA: TGTGCCAGTAGTATCGGTCTGAGGGATACGCAGTATTTT.

The chain links TRBV9 to TRBJ1-6; TRBD1 might be the D (5 bases). The V gene lost 3 bases and the J gene lost 4 bases, with 14 bases spanning the gap. Germline V gives CDR1 SGDLS, CDR2 YYNGEE. The CDR3 covers 16 residues. Written as DNA, the CDR3 is TGTGCCAGCAGCGGCCAGGGAAGTTGGTATAATTCACCCCTCCACTTT. Translating it yields CASSGQGSWYNSPLHF. Variable domain in full (rest from reference TRBV9 and TRBJ1-6): DSGVTQTPKHLITATGQRVTLRCSPRSGDLSVYWYQQSLDQGLQFLIQYYNGEERAKGNILERFSAQQFPDLHSELNLSSLELGDSALYFCASSGQGSWYNSPLHFGNGTRLTVT.

The chain uses TRBV5-4 and TRBJ2-7; D may be TRBD1 (5 bases). V lost 3 bases, J lost 1 base, and 5 bases lay in between. The CDR3 is 12 residues long. Germline V gives CDR1 SGHNT, CDR2 YYREEE (reference sequence). CDR3 residues: CASSSGSYEQYF. CDR3 sequence (DNA): TGTGCCAGCAGCTCAGGGTCCTACGAGCAGTACTTC.

The chain is built from TRBV6-6 and TRBJ1-5, with a weak D call TRBD1 (5 bases). The CDR3 length is 12 residues. Germline values: CDR1 MNHNY, CDR2 SVGAGI (reference sequence). Deletions cut 7 bases from V and 8 bases from J, with 12 bases between. The CDR3 reads CASTRREEPQHF. CDR3 nucleotides: TGTGCCAGCACCCGCAGGGAAGAGCCCCAGCATTTT.

The chain couples TRBV11-2 to TRBJ2-7, with no clear D. With 1 base removed from V and 2 bases from J, the gap between germline ends came to 6 bases. Germline CDR1 is SGHAT and CDR2 is FQNNGV. The CDR3 length is 13 residues. The CDR3 coding sequence is TGTGCCAGCAGCTTAGGTCGTCCCTACGAGCAGTACTTC. It is translated as CASSLGRPYEQYF.

The rearrangement links TRBV5-1 to TRBJ2-5, with 10 bases lining up with TRBD1. Germline V lookup: CDR1 SGHRS, CDR2 YFSETQ. CDR3 length equals 15 residues. Trimming took 3 bases from V and 5 from J; bases not matched to a gene: 7. CDR3 protein: CASSSGTGARETQYF. The CDR3 DNA reads TGCGCCAGCAGCTCCGGGACAGGGGCCCGGGAGACCCAGTACTTC.

The chain employs TRBV6-1 and TRBJ1-1; D may be TRBD1 (5 bases). The ends were cut back, 7 bases at V and 11 bases at J, with 14 bases in the middle. This CDR3 is built from 11 residues. The germline V gene encodes CDR1 MNHNS and CDR2 SASEGT. Here the CDR3 reads CASTKQGSAFF. In DNA, the CDR3 is TGTGCCAGCACCAAGCAGGGTTCGGCTTTCTTT.

V is TRBV6-4 and J is TRBJ1-6; D is possibly TRBD1 (5 bases). In germline, CDR1 is MRHNA, CDR2 SNTAGT. V was cut by 2 bases and J by 10 bases, with 6 bases left in between. The CDR3 has 12 amino acids. In DNA, the CDR3 is TGTGCCAGCAGTGACGGGGGGTCACCCCTCCACTTT. Protein product: CASSDGGSPLHF.

The gene calls are TRBV19 and TRBJ2-1, with 7 bases matching TRBD2. The J segment lost 5 bases and the V segment lost 7 bases, leaving 2 bases of the junction unmatched. Germline V lookup: CDR1 LNHDA, CDR2 SQIVND (reference sequence). The CDR3 runs to 12 residues. The CDR3 protein is CASTRGDNEQFF. In nucleotides, the CDR3 is TGTGCCAGTACCCGGGGGGACAATGAGCAGTTCTTC.

V is TRBV4-1 and J is TRBJ1-1, with a tentative D call TRBD1 (5 bases). The CDR3 totals 15 residues. Germline V gene data show CDR1 as MGHRA and CDR2 as YSYEKL. The V end lost 4 bases, the J end lost 1 base, and 13 bases lay between the germline ends. In DNA form, the CDR3 reads TGCGCCAGCAGCCCACCTGGGGCAGGGAACACTGAAGCTTTCTTT. It specifies CASSPPGAGNTEAFF.

In DNA form, the CDR3 reads TGTGCCAGCTCACCGGAGAGCGGGCCCGTCTCCTACAATGAGCAGTTCTTC. Translated: CASSPESGPVSYNEQFF. This rearrangement joins TRBV18 to TRBJ2-1; a possible D gene is TRBD2 (6 bases). The CDR3 runs to 17 residues. Between the trimmed V and J ends, which lost 3 bases and 0 bases, there was a span of 15 bases. Germline V gene data show CDR1 as KGHSH and CDR2 as LQKENI.